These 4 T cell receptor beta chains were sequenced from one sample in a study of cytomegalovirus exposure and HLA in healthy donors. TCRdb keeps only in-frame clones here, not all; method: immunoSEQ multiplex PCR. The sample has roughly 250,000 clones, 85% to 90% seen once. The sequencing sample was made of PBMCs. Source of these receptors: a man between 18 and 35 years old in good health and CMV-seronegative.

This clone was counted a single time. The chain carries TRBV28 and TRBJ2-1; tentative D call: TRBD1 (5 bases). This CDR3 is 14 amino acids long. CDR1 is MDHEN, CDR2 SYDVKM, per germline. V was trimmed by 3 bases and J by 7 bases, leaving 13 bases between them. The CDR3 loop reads CASSFPVSGNEQFF. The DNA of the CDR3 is TGTGCCAGCAGTTTCCCGGTCTCAGGGAATGAGCAGTTCTTC.

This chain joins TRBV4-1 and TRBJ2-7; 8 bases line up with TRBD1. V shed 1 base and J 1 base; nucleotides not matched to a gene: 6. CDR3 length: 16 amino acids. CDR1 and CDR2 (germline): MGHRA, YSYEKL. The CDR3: CASSQGLGQASYEQYF. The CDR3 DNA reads TGCGCCAGCAGCCAAGGATTGGGACAGGCATCCTACGAGCAGTACTTC.

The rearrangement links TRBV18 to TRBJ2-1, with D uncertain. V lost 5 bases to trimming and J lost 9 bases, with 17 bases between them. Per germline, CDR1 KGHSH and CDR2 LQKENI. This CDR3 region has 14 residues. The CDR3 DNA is TGTGCCAGCTCAAGTGGTAAAGCACTGTTTGAGCAGTTCTTC. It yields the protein CASSSGKALFEQFF. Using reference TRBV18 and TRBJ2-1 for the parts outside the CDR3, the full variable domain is NAGVMQNPRHLVRRRGQEARLRCSPMKGHSHVYWYRQLPEEGLKFMVYLQKENIIDESGMPKERFSAEFPKEGPSILRIQQVVRGDSAAYFCASSSGKALFEQFFGPGTRLTVL.

CDR3 loop: CASSQDPRTGRLDTQYF. The DNA of the CDR3 is TGCGCCAGCAGCCAAGATCCCAGGACAGGGCGACTAGATACGCAGTATTTT. The chain has TRBV4-3 and TRBJ2-3, with 8 positions matching TRBD1. CDR3 length: 17 residues. The germline V gene has CDR1 LGHNA and CDR2 YSLEER. The J segment lost 5 bases and the V segment lost 0 bases, leaving 10 bases of the junction unmatched.